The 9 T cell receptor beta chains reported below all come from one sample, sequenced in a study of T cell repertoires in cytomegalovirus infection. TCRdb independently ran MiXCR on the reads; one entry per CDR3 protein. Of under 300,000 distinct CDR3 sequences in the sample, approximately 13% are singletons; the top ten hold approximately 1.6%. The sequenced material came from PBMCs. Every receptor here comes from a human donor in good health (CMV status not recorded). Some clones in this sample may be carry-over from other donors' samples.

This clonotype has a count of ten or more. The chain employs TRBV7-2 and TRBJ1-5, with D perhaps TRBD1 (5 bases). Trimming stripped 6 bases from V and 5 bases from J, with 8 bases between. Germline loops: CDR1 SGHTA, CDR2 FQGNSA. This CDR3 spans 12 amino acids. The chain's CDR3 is CASSDSYQPQHF. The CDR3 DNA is TGTGCCAGCAGTGACAGTTATCAGCCCCAGCATTTT.

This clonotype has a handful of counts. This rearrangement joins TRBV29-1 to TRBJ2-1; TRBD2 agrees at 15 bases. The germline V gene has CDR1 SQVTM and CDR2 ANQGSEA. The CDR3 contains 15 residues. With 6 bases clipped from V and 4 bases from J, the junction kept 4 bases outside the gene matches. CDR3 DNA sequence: TGCAGCGTCGGACTAGCGGGGGGGCCTTACAATGAGCAGTTCTTC. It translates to CSVGLAGGPYNEQFF.

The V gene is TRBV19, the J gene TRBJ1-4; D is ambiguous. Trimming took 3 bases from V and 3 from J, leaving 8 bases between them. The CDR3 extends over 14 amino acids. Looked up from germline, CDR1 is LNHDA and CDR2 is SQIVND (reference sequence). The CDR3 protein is CASSIGSANEKLFF. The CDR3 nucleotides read TGTGCCAGTAGTATCGGGTCGGCTAATGAAAAACTGTTTTTT.

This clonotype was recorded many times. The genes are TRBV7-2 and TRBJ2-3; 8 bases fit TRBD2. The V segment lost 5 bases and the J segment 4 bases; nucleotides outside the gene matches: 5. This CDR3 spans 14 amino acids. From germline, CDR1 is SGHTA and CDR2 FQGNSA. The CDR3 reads CASSPSTSADTQYF. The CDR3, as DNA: TGTGCCAGCAGCCCTTCGACTAGCGCAGATACGCAGTATTTT.

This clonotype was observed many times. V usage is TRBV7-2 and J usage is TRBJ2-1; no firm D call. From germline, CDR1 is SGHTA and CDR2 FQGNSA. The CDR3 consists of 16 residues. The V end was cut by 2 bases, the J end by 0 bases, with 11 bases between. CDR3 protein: CASSLIPASSYNEQFF. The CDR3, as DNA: TGTGCCAGCAGCTTAATTCCGGCGAGCTCCTACAATGAGCAGTTCTTC.

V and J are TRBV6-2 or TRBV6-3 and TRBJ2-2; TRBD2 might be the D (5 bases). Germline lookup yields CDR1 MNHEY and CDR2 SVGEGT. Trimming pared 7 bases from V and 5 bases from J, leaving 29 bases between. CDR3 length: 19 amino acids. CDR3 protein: CASTHGIGATTPGTGELFF. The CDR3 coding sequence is TGTGCCAGCACTCACGGCATCGGAGCGACGACCCCGGGGACCGGGGAGCTGTTTTTT.

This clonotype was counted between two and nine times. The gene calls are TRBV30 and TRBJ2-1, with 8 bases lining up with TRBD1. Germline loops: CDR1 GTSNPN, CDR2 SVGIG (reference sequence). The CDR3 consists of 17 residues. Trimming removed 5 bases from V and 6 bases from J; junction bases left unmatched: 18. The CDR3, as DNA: TGTGCCTGGTACAGGGGGAGAGGGGGATCAGGGGGCAATGAGCAGTTCTTC. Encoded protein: CAWYRGRGGSGGNEQFF. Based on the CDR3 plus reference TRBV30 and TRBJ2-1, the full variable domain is SQTIHQWPATLVQPVGSPLSLECTVEGTSNPNLYWYRQAAGRGLQLLFYSVGIGQISSEVPQNLSASRPQDRQFILSSKKLLLSDSGFYLCAWYRGRGGSGGNEQFFGPGTRLTVL.

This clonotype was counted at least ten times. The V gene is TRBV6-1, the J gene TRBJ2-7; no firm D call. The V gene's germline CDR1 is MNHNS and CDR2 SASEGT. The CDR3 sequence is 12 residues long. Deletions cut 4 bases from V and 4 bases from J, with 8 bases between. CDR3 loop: CASSADGYEQYF. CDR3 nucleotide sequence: TGTGCCAGCAGTGCTGACGGTTACGAGCAGTACTTC.

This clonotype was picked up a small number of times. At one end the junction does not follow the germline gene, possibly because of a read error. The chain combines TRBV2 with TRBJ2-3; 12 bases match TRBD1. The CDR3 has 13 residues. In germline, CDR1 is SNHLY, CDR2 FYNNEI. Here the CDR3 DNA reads TGTGCCAGCAAGGGACAGGGGGCAGATACGCAGTGTTTT. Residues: CASKGQGADTQCF.